One sample yielded the 28 T cell receptor beta chains listed below, sequenced in a study of shared clonotypes between healthy human individuals. Produced via immunoSEQ multiplex PCR; TCRdb's table is partial and in-frame only. Of roughly 2.2 million clones listed, around 90% are singletons. Material for sequencing was naive CD4+ T cells from PBMCs. Subset defined: CD45RA+ positively selected. Source of these receptors: a man aged 18 to 29 in good health. Some clones in this sample may be carry-over from other donors' samples.

The chain uses TRBV5-7 and TRBJ2-5; tentative D call: TRBD2 (5 bases). TRBV5-7 qualifies as an ORF whose function is uncertain. The CDR3 sequence is 15 residues long. Trimming took 5 bases from V and 2 from J, leaving 16 bases between them. The CDR3 DNA sequence: TGTGCCAGCAGATCATTCGGGGAGATACAAGAGACCCAGTACTTC. Its protein is CASRSFGEIQETQYF.

V usage is TRBV19 and J usage is TRBJ2-2; 7 bases are a match to TRBD1. V shed 5 bases, J shed 4 bases, and the junction held 10 bases outside the gene matches. CDR1 is LNHDA, CDR2 SQIVND, per germline (reference sequence). The CDR3 runs to 16 residues. The CDR3 DNA is TGTGCCAGTAGTGCGGCTAGGGGGCGCGCCACCGGGGAGCTGTTTTTT. It encodes CASSAARGRATGELFF.

The genes are TRBV19 and TRBJ2-1; D uncertain. Germline V gives CDR1 LNHDA, CDR2 SQIVND (reference sequence). This CDR3 is 14 amino acids long. Trimming pared 7 bases from V and 9 bases from J, leaving 19 bases between. The CDR3 loop is CASTQGRSLGEQFF. DNA of the CDR3: TGTGCCAGTACCCAAGGTCGCTCGTTGGGTGAGCAGTTCTTC.

This clone appeared a single time. This chain connects TRBV5-8 to TRBJ2-5, with D perhaps assigned TRBD1 or TRBD2 (6 bases each). Trimming pared 7 bases from V and 1 base from J, leaving 17 bases between. CDR1 is SGHTS, CDR2 YDEGEE, per germline. This CDR3 is built from 15 residues. The CDR3 nucleotides read TGTGCCAGCCTGGCGGGACATATAGCCCAAGAGACCCAGTACTTC. It is translated as CASLAGHIAQETQYF.

The rearrangement uses TRBV6-6 and TRBJ1-1, with D possibly being TRBD1 (5 bases). V lost 5 bases, J lost 6 bases, and 10 bases lay in between. Germline V lookup: CDR1 MNHNY, CDR2 SVGAGI (reference sequence). CDR3 length: 12 residues. The CDR3, as DNA: TGTGCCAGCAGTCCCAGGGTCGCTGAAGCTTTCTTT. Amino acid sequence: CASSPRVAEAFF.

The chain uses TRBV7-9 and TRBJ2-3; D might be TRBD1 (6 bases). Germline CDR1 reads SEHNR; CDR2 reads FQNEAQ (reference sequence). The germline V and J ends were trimmed by 1 base and 2 bases, with 10 bases remaining between them. The CDR3 runs to 15 residues. CDR3: CASSLEDRDTDTQYF. CDR3 bases: TGTGCCAGCAGCTTAGAGGACAGAGACACAGATACGCAGTATTTT.

V is TRBV27 and J is TRBJ2-7; a weak D match, TRBD2 (6 bases). With 8 bases removed from V and 2 bases from J, the gap between germline ends came to 16 bases. The germline V gene has CDR1 MNHEY and CDR2 SMNVEV (reference sequence). The CDR3 consists of 14 residues. In nucleotides, the CDR3 is TGTGCCAGCTCAAAATGGGGGGATACCTACGAGCAGTACTTC. Translating it yields CASSKWGDTYEQYF.

This chain uses TRBV28 with TRBJ1-3, with no clear D. The CDR3 is 14 amino acids. V lost 10 bases and J lost 0, with 13 bases in between. CDR1 is MDHEN, CDR2 SYDVKM, per germline. CDR3 protein: CATTRTGSGNTIYF. CDR3 nucleotide sequence: TGTGCCACCACGAGGACGGGCTCTGGAAACACCATATATTTT.

V is TRBV28 and J is TRBJ2-5; no definite D call. V lost 5 bases and J lost 12, with 16 bases in between. The CDR3 loop spans 12 amino acids. From germline, CDR1 is MDHEN and CDR2 SYDVKM. CDR3 sequence (DNA): TGTGCCAGCAGTCCTCCTGGGCCCGCGAAGTACTTC. The encoded protein is CASSPPGPAKYF.

The V gene is TRBV11-3, the J gene TRBJ2-7; no reliable D call. V was shortened by 2 bases and J by 5 bases, with 10 bases between the two germline ends. The CDR3 is 13 residues long. The germline V gene encodes CDR1 SGHNT and CDR2 YENEEA. CDR3 in amino acids: CASSLNGRDEQYF. The CDR3, as DNA: TGTGCCAGCAGCTTAAACGGCCGGGACGAGCAGTACTTC.

This chain joins TRBV7-3 and TRBJ2-3; D may be TRBD1 (6 bases). Trimming took 5 bases from V and 1 from J, leaving 10 bases between them. The CDR3 consists of 14 residues. From germline, CDR1 is SGHTA and CDR2 FQGTGA. The CDR3 spells CASSIAGGTDTQYF. CDR3 coding DNA: TGTGCCAGCAGCATAGCAGGGGGCACAGATACGCAGTATTTT.

Of note for this clone: The same CDR3 arises from other DNA sequences in this sample as well. This chain links TRBV5-1 with TRBJ1-1, with unresolved D. V dropped 0 bases and J dropped 0 bases, with 6 bases sitting between them. Germline V gene lookup returns CDR1 SGHRS and CDR2 YFSETQ. The CDR3 sequence is 14 residues long. CDR3 DNA: TGCGCCAGCAGCTTGGGGTTGGTGAACACTGAAGCTTTCTTT. Protein: CASSLGLVNTEAFF.

The J gene is TRBJ2-7, the V gene TRBV5-6, with a possible D match to TRBD1 (6 bases). Germline-derived CDR1 and CDR2 are SGHDT and YYEEEE. CDR3 length: 13 amino acids. V was cut by 3 bases and J by 0 bases, with 7 bases left in between. The CDR3 nucleotides read TGTGCCAGCAGCTCGGACAGCTCCTACGAGCAGTACTTC. Protein sequence: CASSSDSSYEQYF.

This clone appeared a single time. The same CDR3 can be traced to other DNA sequences in this sample. The chain employs TRBV7-2 and TRBJ1-5; 7 bases match TRBD1. The length of the CDR3 is 15 residues. The trim removed 1 base at V and 2 bases at J, leaving 2 bases unmatched. The germline CDR1 and CDR2 sequences are SGHTA and FQGNSA. The CDR3 protein is CASSLDRGGNQPQHF. CDR3 nucleotide sequence: TGTGCCAGCAGCTTAGACAGGGGCGGCAATCAGCCCCAGCATTTT.

V is TRBV6-4 and J is TRBJ1-1; D possibly corresponds to TRBD1 (5 bases). The V end was cut by 0 bases, the J end by 2 bases, with 25 bases between. The CDR3 covers 20 residues. Per germline, CDR1 MRHNA and CDR2 SNTAGT. Here the CDR3 DNA reads TGTGCCAGCAGTGACTCGGGGGACTTATGGGTAGGCAGATCTAACACTGAAGCTTTCTTT. This encodes CASSDSGDLWVGRSNTEAFF.

This rearrangement joins TRBV5-4 to TRBJ2-7, with D possibly being TRBD2 (5 bases). Trimming removed 4 bases at V and 4 bases at J, with 18 bases between. Germline values: CDR1 SGHNT, CDR2 YYREEE (reference sequence). The CDR3 length is 15 residues. The CDR3 spells CASSSHSVGDYEQYF. CDR3 nucleotide sequence: TGTGCCAGCAGCAGTCATAGCGTAGGCGATTACGAGCAGTACTTC.

The J gene is TRBJ2-7, the V gene TRBV25-1; the match to TRBD1 covers 9 bases. The CDR3 length is 15 residues. Unmatched junction bases numbered 5, after V lost 1 base and J lost 4 bases. In germline, CDR1 is MGHDK, CDR2 SYGVNS. CDR3 region: CASSELGTGPYEQYF. CDR3 in DNA: TGTGCCAGCAGTGAATTAGGGACAGGGCCTTACGAGCAGTACTTC.

V is TRBV19 and J is TRBJ2-1; D might be TRBD2 (6 bases). The germline V and J ends were trimmed by 1 base and 5 bases, with 9 bases remaining between them. The CDR3 is 14 residues long. CDR1 and CDR2 (germline): LNHDA, SQIVND (reference sequence). CDR3 nucleotides: TGTGCCAGTAGTATAGCTGGCGGGAACAATGAGCAGTTCTTC. It specifies CASSIAGGNNEQFF.

This clone was detected only once. This chain links TRBV2 with TRBJ1-2; tentatively, D is TRBD1 (5 bases). The CDR3 is 15 amino acids. V shed 2 bases and J shed 8 bases, with 18 bases lying between them. The germline V gene has CDR1 SNHLY and CDR2 FYNNEI. The CDR3 DNA follows: TGTGCCAGCAGTGAAAGGTCGAGCAGGGTCTCGGGCTACACCTTC. This codes for CASSERSSRVSGYTF.

About this clone: Within the sample, other DNA sequences also encode this same CDR3. J is TRBJ2-7 and V is TRBV18; D uncertain. V lost 3 bases to trimming and J lost 0 bases, with 15 bases between them. Germline lookup yields CDR1 KGHSH and CDR2 LQKENI. CDR3 length: 16 residues. The CDR3 DNA reads TGTGCCAGCTCACCGTCGCCGGGTCCAAGCTCCTACGAGCAGTACTTC. This codes for CASSPSPGPSSYEQYF.

The rearrangement uses TRBV7-2 and TRBJ2-5, with 12 bases identical to TRBD2. CDR3 length: 17 residues. Germline lookup yields CDR1 SGHTA and CDR2 FQGNSA. V lost 5 bases to trimming and J lost 5 bases; unmatched junction nucleotides: 12. The CDR3 loop reads CASSLRATSGSSETQYF. The CDR3 DNA follows: TGTGCCAGCAGCCTCAGGGCGACTAGCGGGAGTTCTGAGACCCAGTACTTC.

The rearrangement links TRBV4-1 to TRBJ2-5; weak D call: TRBD1 (5 bases). The CDR3 totals 13 residues. Per the germline V gene, CDR1 is MGHRA and CDR2 is YSYEKL. V was trimmed by 11 bases and J by 1 base, leaving 14 bases between them. The CDR3 here is CAPIRQGQETQYF. For the CDR3, the DNA is TGCGCCCCAATCCGGCAGGGCCAAGAGACCCAGTACTTC.

The chain uses TRBV5-1 and TRBJ1-3; D is perhaps TRBD1 (6 bases). The germline V gene encodes CDR1 SGHRS and CDR2 YFSETQ. Between the trimmed V and J ends, which lost 3 bases and 3 bases, there was a span of 13 bases. The CDR3 is 15 residues long. CDR3 in DNA: TGCGCCAGCAGCTCCTCCGGGACACGTGGAAACACCATATATTTT. Its protein is CASSSSGTRGNTIYF. The whole variable domain, filled in from reference TRBV5-1 and TRBJ1-3, reads KAGVTQTPRYLIKTRGQQVTLSCSPISGHRSVSWYQQTPGQGLQFLFEYFSETQRNKGNFPGRFSGRQFSNSRSEMNVSTLELGDSALYLCASSSSGTRGNTIYFGEGSWLTVV.

This CDR3 reads CASSLGPHRVGEKLFF. CDR3 DNA sequence: TGTGCCAGCAGTTTAGGCCCTCACAGGGTTGGGGAAAAACTGTTTTTT. V and J are TRBV6-6 and TRBJ1-4, with D possibly being TRBD1 (6 bases). V lost 4 bases and J lost 8, with 20 bases in between. This CDR3 contains 16 residues. Germline lookup yields CDR1 MNHNY and CDR2 SVGAGI (reference sequence).

On this clone: Other DNA sequences in this sample translate to the same CDR3. J is TRBJ2-5 and V is TRBV18; 9 bases line up with TRBD1. Unmatched junction bases numbered 4, after V lost 3 bases and J lost 5 bases. The germline V gene encodes CDR1 KGHSH and CDR2 LQKENI. The CDR3 is 14 amino acids. CDR3 region: CASSPTTGGETQYF. In nucleotides, the CDR3 is TGTGCCAGCTCACCGACGACAGGGGGGGAGACCCAGTACTTC.

The chain employs TRBV28 and TRBJ1-2; 10 nucleotides line up with TRBD1. This CDR3 comprises 15 residues. Germline values: CDR1 MDHEN, CDR2 SYDVKM. The ends lost 7 bases at V and 3 bases at J; junction bases unmatched: 8. The CDR3 spells CASTIPGQGYYGYTF. The CDR3 DNA follows: TGTGCCAGCACAATTCCGGGACAGGGGTACTATGGCTACACCTTC.

This clone was counted once. The rearrangement links TRBV9 to TRBJ2-1; the D gene could be TRBD1 or TRBD2 (5 bases each). Looked up from germline, CDR1 is SGDLS and CDR2 is YYNGEE. The germline V and J ends were trimmed by 3 bases and 4 bases, with 17 bases remaining between them. CDR3 length equals 16 residues. For the CDR3, the DNA is TGTGCCAGCAGCGCAGTTAGGGGAGCGCAGTACAATGAGCAGTTCTTC. Its protein product is CASSAVRGAQYNEQFF.

The gene calls are TRBV5-8 and TRBJ2-7; D perhaps matches TRBD1 (6 bases). V was shortened by 4 bases and J by 2 bases, with 10 bases between the two germline ends. The CDR3 totals 13 residues. The germline V gene encodes CDR1 SGHTS and CDR2 YDEGEE. This CDR3 is CASSLRTAYEQYF. CDR3 sequence (DNA): TGTGCCAGCAGCCTGAGGACAGCCTACGAGCAGTACTTC.